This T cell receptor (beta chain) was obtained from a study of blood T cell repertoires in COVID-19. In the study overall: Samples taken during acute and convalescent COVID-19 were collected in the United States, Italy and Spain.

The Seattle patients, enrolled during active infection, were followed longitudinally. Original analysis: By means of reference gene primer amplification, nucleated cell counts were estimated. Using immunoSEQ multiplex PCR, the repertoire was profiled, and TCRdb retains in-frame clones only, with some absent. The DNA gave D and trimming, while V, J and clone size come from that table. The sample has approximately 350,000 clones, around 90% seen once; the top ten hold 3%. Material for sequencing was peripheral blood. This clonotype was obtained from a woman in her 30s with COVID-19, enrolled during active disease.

The DNA for the CDR3 is TGTGCCAGCAGCCAAGGTGTTTTCCGGGTTTCCGGGGAGCTGTTTTTT. It is translated as CASSQGVFRVSGELFF. This chain uses TRBV3-1 (or the pseudogene TRBV3-2) with TRBJ2-2, with D hard to call. Trimming cost V 1 base and J 6 bases, with 15 bases left between them. The V gene's germline CDR1 is LGHDT and CDR2 YNNKEL (reference sequence). The CDR3 has 16 residues.